Sequencing of this T cell receptor beta chain was carried out in a study of cytomegalovirus exposure and HLA in healthy donors. Only one count was recorded for this clone. Its target is unknown. The V gene's germline CDR1 is SQVTM and CDR2 ANQGSEA. There are 14 residues in the CDR3. Trimming took 7 bases from V and 6 from J, leaving 21 bases between them. Study findings and constraints: It was reported that TCR beta sequences correctly inferred the HLA-A and HLA-B alleles for most subjects. Diagnosis of cytomegalovirus status made by the classifier reportedly showed high specificity and sensitivity. For TCR beta chains, V- and J-gene trimming was later linked to a missense DCLRE1C variant. Later, TCR association rates were found to vary by HLA locus, highest for DRB1 and lowest for HLA-C.

Researchers ran the PCR with 60 Vbeta and 13 Jbeta primers. TCRdb keeps only in-frame clones here, not all; method: immunoSEQ multiplex PCR. The sample has 150,000 or so clones; roughly 80% are singletons. Sequencing was performed on PBMCs. The chain combines TRBV29-1 with TRBJ1-1; perhaps TRBD1 as D (6 bases). This receptor was identified in a male donor in good health and CMV-seronegative. In nucleotides, the CDR3 is TGCAGCGCCAGGGGTTTTCCCGGGGCCTCTGAAGCTTTCTTT. Residues: CSARGFPGASEAFF.